A selection of T cell receptor beta chains follows, all from one sample in a study of T cells in Graves' hyperthyroidism and ophthalmopathy. TCRdb reanalysed the multiplex PCR reads using MiXCR and keeps one entry per CDR3 protein. The table records 280,000 or so distinct CDR3 sequences, 13% to 15% of them present only once. The sample taken for sequencing was blood. These receptors all stem from a woman aged 50 to 60 with Graves' hyperthyroidism that later progressed to Graves' ophthalmopathy. CDR3s include the opening cysteine and the closing phenylalanine or tryptophan. D genes are given only for firm matches. Some rows mark clone size as missing; the rest say once, few, many or name a class of expanded clone.

>TRBJ1-1|-|many|TRBV12-3/TRBV12-4
CASRGISLEAFF
TGTGCCAGCAGGGGAATTAGCTTGGAAGCTTTCTTT
>TRBJ2-4|-|many|TRBV5-4
CASSLPGVKYF
TGTGCCAGCAGCTTGCCGGGAGTGAAGTACTTC
>TRBJ1-4|TRBD1|many|TRBV18
CASSRGQLATNEKLFF
TGTGCCAGCTCACGGGGACAGCTTGCAACTAATGAAAAACTGTTTTTT
>TRBJ1-5|-|many|TRBV30
CAWSNTVDQPQHF
TGTGCCTGGAGTAATACAGTCGATCAGCCCCAGCATTTT
>TRBJ2-5|TRBD2|many|TRBV20-1
CSARNPSPSGSRETQYF
TGCAGTGCTAGGAATCCTAGCCCTAGCGGGAGTAGAGAGACCCAGTACTTC
>TRBJ2-4|-|many|TRBV20-1
CSARDRPERNIQYF
TGCAGTGCTAGAGATAGGCCAGAACGTAACATTCAGTACTTC
>TRBJ2-3|TRBD2|many|TRBV19
CASSTLDGRTDTQYF
TGTGCCAGTAGTACCCTTGACGGGAGGACAGATACGCAGTATTTT
>TRBJ2-3|-|-|TRBV7-8
CASSGRGGGRRADTQYF
TGTGCCAGCAGCGGCAGGGGGGGCGGGAGGAGGGCAGATACGCAGTATTTT
>TRBJ2-1|TRBD2|many|TRBV11-3
CASSLTGTSGSVEQFF
TGTGCCAGCAGCCTCACCGGGACTAGCGGGAGTGTGGAGCAGTTCTTC
>TRBJ1-2|-|few|TRBV28
CASKDGLTSGYGYTF
TGTGCCAGCAAGGACGGGTTAACTTCTGGCTATGGCTACACCTTC
>TRBJ1-1|-|-|TRBV5-1
CASSPVRGSNTEAFF
TGCGCCAGCAGCCCTGTCAGGGGTTCGAACACTGAAGCTTTCTTT
>TRBJ2-3|-|many|TRBV11-2
CASSPQLRTDTQYF
TGTGCCAGCAGCCCGCAACTACGCACAGATACGCAGTATTTT
>TRBJ2-1|-|many|TRBV6-1
CASNLSPETTNQYYNEQFF
TGTGCCAGCAACTTGAGTCCGGAGACTACTAATCAGTATTACAATGAGCAGTTCTTC
>TRBJ2-5|-|-|TRBV11-1
CASRTPDDSLQETQYF
TGTGCCAGCAGAACGCCCGATGACAGTTTACAAGAGACCCAGTACTTC
>TRBJ1-1|-|-|TRBV29-1
CSVLGGANTEAFF
TGCAGCGTCCTAGGGGGGGCCAACACTGAAGCTTTCTTT
>TRBJ2-1|TRBD2|many|TRBV5-1
CASSSRLAGGPGIYNEQFF
TGCGCCAGCAGCTCCCGACTAGCGGGAGGGCCAGGGATTTACAATGAGCAGTTCTTC
>TRBJ1-5|TRBD1|few|TRBV6-1
CASRQGVGGPQHF
TGTGCCAGCAGACAGGGGGTGGGAGGGCCCCAGCATTTT
>TRBJ1-4|-|few|TRBV25-1
CASSVWGSEKLFF
TGTGCCAGCAGTGTTTGGGGAAGCGAAAAACTGTTTTTT
>TRBJ2-3|TRBD2|-|TRBV5-1
CASSLGASGSTDTQYF
TGCGCCAGCAGCTTGGGAGCTAGCGGGAGCACAGATACGCAGTATTTT
>TRBJ2-3|-|-|TRBV28
CASREGSGEHLEQYF
TGTGCCAGCAGGGAGGGGTCGGGCGAGCACTTAGAGCAGTATTTT
>TRBJ2-6|-|-|TRBV24-1
CATSVSSAGANVLTF
TGTGCCACCAGTGTCAGCAGTGCTGGGGCCAACGTCCTGACTTTC
>TRBJ2-6|-|many|TRBV6-5
CASSYTWALDSGANVLTF
TGTGCCAGCAGTTACACATGGGCTCTAGACTCTGGGGCCAACGTCCTGACTTTC
>TRBJ1-1|-|many|TRBV3-1
CASSQGGWSSEAFF
TGTGCCAGCAGCCAGGGGGGATGGAGCTCTGAAGCTTTCTTT
>TRBJ2-5|-|many|TRBV20-1
CSALQGSLETQYF
TGCAGTGCTTTGCAGGGGTCTCTAGAGACCCAGTACTTC
>TRBJ2-1|TRBD2|many|TRBV13
CASSPPTSATRNEQFF
TGTGCCAGCAGCCCACCGACTAGCGCGACGAGGAATGAGCAGTTCTTC
>TRBJ1-2|-|-|TRBV10-2
CASSDFYGYTF
TGCGCCAGCAGTGATTTCTATGGCTACACCTTC
>TRBJ2-7|-|-|TRBV7-9
CASSWDDYEQYF
TGTGCCAGCAGCTGGGACGATTACGAGCAGTACTTC
>TRBJ2-1|TRBD2|many|TRBV2
CASSVLAGVREQFF
TGTGCCAGCAGTGTACTAGCGGGGGTCAGGGAGCAGTTCTTC
>TRBJ2-1|TRBD2|many|TRBV6-2/TRBV6-3
CASRTSGPSYNEQFF
TGTGCCAGCAGAACTAGCGGGCCTTCCTACAATGAGCAGTTCTTC
>TRBJ2-7|-|-|TRBV3-1
CASSQDDGGANEQYF
TGTGCCAGCAGCCAAGATGATGGGGGAGCCAACGAGCAGTACTTC
>TRBJ1-1|-|few|TRBV5-4
CASSLTWNTEAFF
TGTGCCAGCAGCTTGACGTGGAACACTGAAGCTTTCTTT
>TRBJ2-5|-|-|TRBV27
CASSLYRVGIGETQYF
TGTGCCAGCAGTTTATACAGGGTTGGAATTGGAGAGACCCAGTACTTC
>TRBJ2-3|-|few|TRBV5-1
CASSLDSTDNTQYF
TGCGCCAGCAGTCTGGACAGCACAGATAATACGCAGTATTTT
>TRBJ1-1|-|many|TRBV30
CAWSEGFDTEAFF
TGTGCCTGGAGTGAAGGGTTCGACACTGAAGCTTTCTTT
>TRBJ2-5|-|many|TRBV7-9
CASSPPADSETQYF
TGTGCCAGCAGCCCTCCAGCCGACTCGGAGACCCAGTACTTC
>TRBJ2-7|TRBD1|many|TRBV11-2
CASSPWTGGVYEQYF
TGTGCCAGCAGCCCTTGGACAGGGGGCGTCTACGAGCAGTACTTC
>TRBJ1-2|TRBD1|many|TRBV28
CASSLENSGTGGYGYTF
TGTGCCAGCAGTTTGGAAAACTCCGGGACAGGGGGCTATGGCTACACCTTC
>TRBJ2-7|-|few|TRBV7-9
CASSLKPSSYEQYF
TGTGCCAGCAGCTTAAAGCCTAGCTCCTACGAGCAGTACTTC
>TRBJ1-2|-|few|TRBV15
CATSRDPADYGYTF
TGTGCCACCAGCAGAGATCCGGCGGACTATGGCTACACCTTC
>TRBJ2-7|-|many|TRBV28
CASSVMAYEQYF
TGTGCCAGCAGCGTGATGGCCTACGAGCAGTACTTC
>TRBJ1-5|-|few|TRBV7-2
CASSLVWGYSNQPQHF
TGTGCCAGCAGCTTAGTCTGGGGGTATAGCAATCAGCCCCAGCATTTT
>TRBJ1-5|-|many|TRBV7-2
CASSPQGTYSNQPQHF
TGTGCCAGCAGCCCACAGGGTACCTATAGCAATCAGCCCCAGCATTTT
>TRBJ2-3|-|many|TRBV24-1
CATSPEGAGDTDTQYF
TGTGCCACCAGCCCTGAGGGGGCGGGAGACACAGATACGCAGTATTTT
>TRBJ2-7|-|few|TRBV15
CATSLPGGPYEQYF
TGTGCCACCAGCCTCCCGGGGGGCCCCTACGAGCAGTACTTC
>TRBJ2-2|-|-|TRBV20-1
CSARDTRNTGELFF
TGCAGTGCTAGAGATACTCGGAACACCGGGGAGCTGTTTTTT
>TRBJ2-7|TRBD1|-|TRBV25-1
CASSAKGAAYEQYF
TGTGCCAGCAGTGCTAAGGGGGCCGCCTACGAGCAGTACTTC
>TRBJ2-1|-|-|TRBV25-1
CASSPRGEGNEQFF
TGTGCCAGCAGTCCTAGGGGGGAGGGTAATGAGCAGTTCTTC
>TRBJ2-2|-|many|TRBV24-1
CATSPGGRVDTGELFF
TGTGCCACCAGCCCCGGTGGTAGGGTGGACACCGGGGAGCTGTTTTTT
>TRBJ2-3|TRBD2|many|TRBV2
CATKRGGAADTQYF
TGTGCCACCAAGCGGGGCGGAGCGGCAGATACGCAGTATTTT
>TRBJ1-1|-|many|TRBV9
CASSPMTGRTEAFF
TGTGCCAGCAGCCCTATGACAGGAAGGACTGAAGCTTTCTTT
>TRBJ1-3|-|few|TRBV20-1
CSARRQGPGNTIYF
TGCAGTGCTAGGAGGCAGGGACCCGGAAACACCATATATTTT
>TRBJ2-3|TRBD2|many|TRBV11-3
CASSPRGASGSGMQYF
TGTGCCAGCAGCCCCCGTGGGGCTAGCGGGAGCGGTATGCAGTATTTT
>TRBJ2-6|-|many|TRBV7-9
CASSHRQRMTSGANVLTF
TGTGCCAGCAGCCATCGACAGCGTATGACCTCTGGGGCCAACGTCCTGACTTTC
>TRBJ1-1|-|many|TRBV6-2/TRBV6-3
CASSYSSVGTEAFF
TGTGCCAGCAGTTACTCATCCGTAGGCACTGAAGCTTTCTTT
>TRBJ2-3|-|many|TRBV20-1
CSARDWGTDTQYF
TGCAGTGCTAGAGATTGGGGCACAGATACGCAGTATTTT
>TRBJ1-2|TRBD1|many|TRBV7-3
CASSSQPGQYYGYTF
TGTGCCAGCAGCTCTCAACCGGGACAGTACTATGGCTACACCTTC